Presented here are 5 T cell receptor beta chains from one specimen sequenced in a study of patients and donors after allogeneic stem cell transplantation. MiXCR, run by TCRdb on the RT-PCR reads, gives a single entry per CDR3 protein. The data contain 25,000 to 30,000 distinct CDR3 sequences, about 8% of them singletons. Sequencing used blood, either unsorted or a sorted T cell fraction (not recorded which). The origin of the receptors is a human donor who was either an allogeneic HSCT recipient or a stem cell or donor lymphocyte infusion donor (not recorded which). It is not recorded whose cells these are; they may come from a transplant donor.

V gene TRBV20-1 combines with J gene TRBJ2-3, with D hard to call. The CDR3 has 10 amino acids. Germline assignment: CDR1 DFQATT and CDR2 SNEGSKA (reference sequence). V was cut by 6 bases and J by 5 bases, with 6 bases left in between. The CDR3 sequence is CSATRDTQYF. In DNA form, the CDR3 reads TGCAGTGCCACGAGAGATACGCAGTATTTT.

At least ten counts were recorded for this clonotype. V and J are TRBV3-1 and TRBJ2-5; 8 bases map to TRBD1. The ends lost 7 bases at V and 3 bases at J; junction bases unmatched: 13. CDR1 is LGHDT, CDR2 YNNKEL, per germline (reference sequence). The CDR3 spans 16 residues. The CDR3, as DNA: TGTGCCAGCACATACTCTACGTGGACAGGGAAAGAGACCCAGTACTTC. Translated, it gives CASTYSTWTGKETQYF.

The chain carries TRBV7-2 and TRBJ2-7; D remains ambiguous. Trimming cost V 2 bases and J 3 bases, with 2 bases left between them. Per the germline V gene, CDR1 is SGHTA and CDR2 is FQGNSA. The CDR3 runs to 11 residues. CDR3 DNA: TGTGCCAGCAGCTTACACTACGAGCAGTACTTC. Translated: CASSLHYEQYF.

This clonotype was observed a few times. The chain links TRBV2 to TRBJ2-5, with 8 positions matching TRBD1. The CDR3 has 14 amino acids. The V gene end was trimmed by 7 bases and the J gene end by 2 bases; junction bases not matched to a gene: 6. Germline CDR1 SNHLY, CDR2 FYNNEI. CDR3 sequence: CASKIGTGQETQYF. CDR3 in DNA: TGTGCCAGCAAAATAGGGACAGGTCAAGAGACCCAGTACTTC. Full variable domain (rest looked up from reference TRBV2 and TRBJ2-5): EPEVTQTPSHQVTQMGQEVILRCVPISNHLYFYWYRQILGQKVEFLVSFYNNEISEKSEIFDDQFSVERPDGSNFTLKIRSTKLEDSAMYFCASKIGTGQETQYFGPGTRLLVL.

This clonotype was observed at least ten times. The chain employs TRBV30 and TRBJ2-1; TRBD2 matches at 13 bases. Trimming at V came to 1 base and at J to 9 bases, leaving 6 bases not matched to a gene. Germline lookup yields CDR1 GTSNPN and CDR2 SVGIG (reference sequence). The CDR3 has 15 residues. In nucleotides, the CDR3 is TGTGCCTGGAGTGAGACTAGCGGGAGGTATAGTGAGCAGTTCTTC. It encodes CAWSETSGRYSEQFF.